A single sample is the source of the 2 T cell receptor beta chains below, sequenced in a study of cytomegalovirus exposure and HLA in healthy donors. In the PCR, 60 Vbeta and 13 Jbeta primers were used. Repertoires were generated with immunoSEQ multiplex PCR, while TCRdb's copy carries only in-frame clones and drops some. In the table there are just over 95,000 clones, about three quarters of which are singletons. The sequenced sample was PBMCs. The receptors stem from a human donor in good health.

The chain has TRBV25-1 and TRBJ1-2; 8 bases line up with TRBD1. The germline V gene encodes CDR1 MGHDK and CDR2 SYGVNS. This CDR3 region has 16 residues. V shed 3 bases, J shed 8 bases, and the junction held 14 bases outside the gene matches. CDR3 sequence reads: CASSDPGQAAYFGYTF. Written as DNA, the CDR3 is TGTGCCAGCAGTGACCCGGGACAGGCTGCTTATTTCGGCTACACCTTC.

This clone came up a few times. The rearrangement links TRBV9 to TRBJ1-1; D unresolved. V was trimmed by 3 bases and J by 5 bases, leaving 14 bases between them. Germline V gene data show CDR1 as SGDLS and CDR2 as YYNGEE. The CDR3 spans 14 residues. This CDR3 is CASSAKLILTEAFF. The CDR3 nucleotides read TGTGCCAGCAGCGCTAAGTTGATTTTGACTGAAGCTTTCTTT.